This entry lists 5 T cell receptor beta chains sequenced from one sample in a study of shared clonotypes between healthy human individuals (dated by TCRdb to 2018 to 2021). CD8 naive samples were obtained by positive selection for CCR7 among CD45RO-negative cells, yielding a CD45RA+CCR7+ population from which TemRA cells were excluded. The library relied on the immunoSEQ multiplex PCR assay. TCRdb re-hosts the immuneACCESS table, in-frame sequences only. Its copies lack some clones; in the studies checked, an unresolved V gene accounts for under half of them, and the cause for the rest is not known. This sample gives nearly 600,000 clones in total; around 95% of them show up just once. Of the sample, over 0.09% is held by the ten largest clones. The sample consisted of naive CD8+ T cells sorted from blood. The cell subset or site label corresponds to: CD45RA+CCR7+. These receptors all come from a woman in her 30s in good health.

The chain uses TRBV7-9 and TRBJ1-3; no firm D call. Trimming left V 3 bases short and J 0 bases short, with 9 bases between. The CDR3 runs to 15 residues. The germline CDR1 and CDR2 sequences are SEHNR and FQNEAQ (reference sequence). The CDR3 coding sequence is TGTGCCAGCAGCTTCCCTCGGAGCTCTGGAAACACCATATATTTT. Translating it yields CASSFPRSSGNTIYF.

This clone is a singleton in its sample. This chain joins TRBV13 and TRBJ1-4; TRBD1 might be the D (5 bases). Germline CDR1 reads PRHDT; CDR2 reads FYEKMQ (reference sequence). The CDR3 loop spans 12 amino acids. Trimming stripped 8 bases from V and 4 bases from J, with 8 bases between. The CDR3 coding sequence is TGTGCCAGCCGGGGGGGTAATGAAAAACTGTTTTTT. It is translated as CASRGGNEKLFF. Combining the CDR3 with reference TRBV13 and TRBJ1-4 gives the whole variable domain AAGVIQSPRHLIKEKRETATLKCYPIPRHDTVYWYQQGPGQDPQFLISFYEKMQSDKGSIPDRFSAQQFSDYHSELNMSSLELGDSALYFCASRGGNEKLFFGSGTQLSVL.

V usage is TRBV19 and J usage is TRBJ2-2; no reliable D call. V lost 6 bases and J 4 bases, leaving 9 bases between the germline ends. The CDR3 extends over 13 amino acids. CDR1 is LNHDA and CDR2 is SQIVND in the germline V gene (reference sequence). CDR3: CASRPWGTGELFF. The CDR3 DNA reads as TGTGCCAGTAGACCCTGGGGCACCGGGGAGCTGTTTTTT. The full variable domain, its missing parts supplied by reference TRBV19 and TRBJ2-2, is DGGITQSPKYLFRKEGQNVTLSCEQNLNHDAMYWYRQDPGQGLRLIYYSQIVNDFQKGDIAEGYSVSREKKESFPLTVTSAQKNPTAFYLCASRPWGTGELFFGEGSRLTVL.

This clone was picked up a small number of times. The chain recombines TRBV30 with TRBJ2-7, with a tentative D call TRBD2 (6 bases). Looked up from germline, CDR1 is GTSNPN and CDR2 is SVGIG (reference sequence). The CDR3 has 12 residues. The germline V and J ends were trimmed by 3 bases and 3 bases, with 9 bases remaining between them. Here the CDR3 DNA reads TGTGCCTGGAGACGGACTAACTACGAGCAGTACTTC. This sequence encodes CAWRRTNYEQYF.

This clone was counted a few times. V gene TRBV7-9 combines with J gene TRBJ2-2; D is unresolved. The CDR3 extends over 15 amino acids. Germline loops: CDR1 SEHNR, CDR2 FQNEAQ (reference sequence). V lost 4 bases, J lost 6 bases, and 15 bases lay in between. CDR3 coding DNA: TGTGCCAGCAGCTCCTCTCCCCTGGGCGCCGGGGAGCTGTTTTTT. Translation gives CASSSSPLGAGELFF.